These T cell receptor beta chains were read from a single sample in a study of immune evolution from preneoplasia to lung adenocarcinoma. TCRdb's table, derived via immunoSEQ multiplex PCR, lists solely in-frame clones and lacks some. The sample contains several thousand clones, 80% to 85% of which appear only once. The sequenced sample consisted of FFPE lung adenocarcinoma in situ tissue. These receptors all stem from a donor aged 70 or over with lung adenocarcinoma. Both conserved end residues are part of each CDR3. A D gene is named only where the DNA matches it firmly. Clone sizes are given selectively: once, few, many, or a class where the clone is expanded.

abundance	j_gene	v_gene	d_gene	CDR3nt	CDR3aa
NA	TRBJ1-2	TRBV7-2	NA	TGTGCCAGCAGCTTAAACAACTATGGCTACACCTTC	CASSLNNYGYTF
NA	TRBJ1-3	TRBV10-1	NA	TGCGCCAGCAGTGATTCGGCGGGCTCTGGAAACACCATATATTTT	CASSDSAGSGNTIYF
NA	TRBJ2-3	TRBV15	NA	TGTGCCACCAGCAGAGGTTCGCGGGGCACAGATACGCAGTATTTT	CATSRGSRGTDTQYF
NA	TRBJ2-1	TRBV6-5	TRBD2	TGTGCCAGCAGTTTCCAACTAGCGGGACCATACAATGAGCAGTTCTTC	CASSFQLAGPYNEQFF
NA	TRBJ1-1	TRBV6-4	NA	TGTGCCAGCAGTGTTATTTTGGGCACTGAAGCTTTCTTT	CASSVILGTEAFF
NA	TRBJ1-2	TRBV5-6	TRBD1	TGTGCCAGCAGCCCAGACAGGGACTATGGCTACACCTTC	CASSPDRDYGYTF
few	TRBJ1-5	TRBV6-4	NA	TGTGCCAGCAACACGGGGCGACCCCATAGCAATCAGCCCCAGCATTTT	CASNTGRPHSNQPQHF
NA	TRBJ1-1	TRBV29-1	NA	TGCAGCGTTCGCCGGAACCCGAACACTGAAGCTTTCTTT	CSVRRNPNTEAFF
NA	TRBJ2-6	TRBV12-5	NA	TGTGCTAGTGGTGATCCAGGACAAAGTCGGGCCAACGTCCTGACTTTC	CASGDPGQSRANVLTF
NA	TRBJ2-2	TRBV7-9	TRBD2	TGTGCCAGCAGCCTCACCGGGCGCCGCGGGACTAGCGCGGGGGAGCTGTTTTTT	CASSLTGRRGTSAGELFF
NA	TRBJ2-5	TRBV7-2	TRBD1	TGTGCCAGCAGCTTAGGGACAGGAAGTGGGACCCAGTACTTC	CASSLGTGSGTQYF
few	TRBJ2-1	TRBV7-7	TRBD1	TGTGCCAGCAGCTTAGTCAGGGGGAGTGAGCAGTTCTTC	CASSLVRGSEQFF
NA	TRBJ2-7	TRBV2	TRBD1	TGTGCCAGCAGCCGGGACAGGGGCTCCTACGAGCAGTACTTC	CASSRDRGSYEQYF
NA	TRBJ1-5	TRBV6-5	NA	TGTGCCAGCAGTTACTCCGGTAGTCAGCCCCAGCATTTT	CASSYSGSQPQHF
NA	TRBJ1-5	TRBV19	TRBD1	TGTGCCAGTAGTGACAGGGGCAATCAGCCCCAGCATTTT	CASSDRGNQPQHF
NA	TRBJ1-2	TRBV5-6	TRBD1	TGTGCCAGCAGCTACGACAGGGGTGACTATGGCTACACCTTC	CASSYDRGDYGYTF
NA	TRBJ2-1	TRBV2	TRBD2	TGTGCCAGCGTGACTAGCGGGAGTTACAATGAGCAGTTCTTC	CASVTSGSYNEQFF
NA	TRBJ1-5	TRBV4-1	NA	TGCGCCAGCAGCCAAGCCGGGGTTAGCAATCAGCCCCAGCATTTT	CASSQAGVSNQPQHF
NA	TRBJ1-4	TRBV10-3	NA	TGTGCCATCAGCCCAGGAGCAACTAATGAAAAACTGTTTTTT	CAISPGATNEKLFF
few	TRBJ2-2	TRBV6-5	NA	TGTGCCAGCAGTTACGGGTGGTCCACCGGGGAGCTGTTTTTT	CASSYGWSTGELFF
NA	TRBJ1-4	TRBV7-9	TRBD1	TGTGCCAGCAGCCCCTGGACAGGGGGTAATGAAAAACTGTTTTTT	CASSPWTGGNEKLFF
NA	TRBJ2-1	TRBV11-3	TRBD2	TGTGCCAGCAGCTTCCCAGGGAGCGGGACTAATGAGCAGTTCTTC	CASSFPGSGTNEQFF
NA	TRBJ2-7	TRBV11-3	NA	TGTGCCAGCAGCTTAGACGTACGCTACGAGCAGTACTTC	CASSLDVRYEQYF
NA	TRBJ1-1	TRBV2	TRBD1	TGTGCCAGCAGACCCGGGACAGGGGGGACTGAAGCTTTCTTT	CASRPGTGGTEAFF
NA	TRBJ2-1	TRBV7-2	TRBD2	TGTGCCAGCAGCTTAGGGCTAGCGGGAGTCTACAATGAGCAGTTCTTC	CASSLGLAGVYNEQFF
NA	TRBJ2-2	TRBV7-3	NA	TGTGCCAGCAGCTTAGGAGCTCCCACTAGAGGGACCACCGGGGAGCTGTTTTTT	CASSLGAPTRGTTGELFF
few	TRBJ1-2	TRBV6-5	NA	TGTGCCAGCAGGGGGGCGTATGGCTACACCTTC	CASRGAYGYTF